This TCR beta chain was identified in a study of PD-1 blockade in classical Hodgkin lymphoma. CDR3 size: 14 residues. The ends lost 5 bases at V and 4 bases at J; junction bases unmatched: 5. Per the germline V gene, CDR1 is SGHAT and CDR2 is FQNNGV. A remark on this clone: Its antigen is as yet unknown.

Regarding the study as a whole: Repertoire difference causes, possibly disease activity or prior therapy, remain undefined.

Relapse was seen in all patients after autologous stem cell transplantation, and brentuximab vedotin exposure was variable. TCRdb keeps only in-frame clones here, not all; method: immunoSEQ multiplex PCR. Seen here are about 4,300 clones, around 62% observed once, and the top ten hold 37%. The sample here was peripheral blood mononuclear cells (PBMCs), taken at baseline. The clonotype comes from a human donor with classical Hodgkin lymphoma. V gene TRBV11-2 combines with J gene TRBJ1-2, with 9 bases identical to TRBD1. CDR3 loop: CASSDGTGTYGYTF. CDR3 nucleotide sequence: TGTGCCAGCAGCGACGGGACAGGGACCTATGGCTACACCTTC.